This T cell receptor (beta chain) was recovered during a study of blood T cell repertoires in COVID-19 (dated by TCRdb to about 2020). Concerning the study at large: Collaborator samples came from the United States, Italy and Spain and covered acute and convalescent phases of COVID-19. The material from the prospective study consisted of cDNA or gDNA derived from T cells, B-cell-depleted T cells, or PBMCs. Deeply sampled blood TCRbeta repertoires from subjects exposed to, actively infected with, or recovered from COVID-19 were included in the dataset. A freely available public database, intended as a resource for researchers studying the immune response to SARS-CoV-2, is where the repertoires were released. Samples came from the ongoing ImmuneRACE study (first 160 participants) plus 1,254 subjects from 6 global collaborators. A de-identified subject ID, COVID-19 status, age in years and sex were almost always included in the sample metadata. Where HLA class I and class II types were available, the types were taken from metadata supplied by the sample provider, not from assay-based typing. What the authors observed across the whole study: The amount of clinical and demographic metadata varied by source and participant and was provided uncurated.

The immunoSEQ Assay, a bias-controlled multiplex PCR, was used to amplify TCRbeta CDR3 regions from genomic DNA. Concerning the study's data processing: The number of nucleated cells in each sample was estimated by amplification of reference gene primers within the assay. Sequence reads were collapsed and filtered to measure the absolute abundance of every unique TCRbeta CDR3 rearrangement. Productive Simpson clonality was computed per sample as the square root of Simpson's diversity index over productive rearrangements. TCRdb provides this immuneACCESS table in a form limited to in-frame rearrangements. Some clones are lacking; in checked studies, under half of them reflect an unresolved V gene, and why the rest are absent is not known. The D gene and trimming were derived from the DNA, and the V and J assignments and clone size from that table. The sample includes about 220,000 clones, with about 80% observed a single time. The ten largest clonotypes hold less than 4% of the sample.

Remarks on this clone: Its target antigen remains unknown. Qualities for individual bases were not recorded, and no much larger clone is one base off.

The CDR3 sequence holds 14 residues, the cysteine and phenylalanine included. Solely the CDR3 DNA is kept, with 42 bases framed from the first base. Here V drops 3 bases and J drops 13 bases, and the junction holds 10 bases not matched to any gene. Sequences MDHEN (CDR1) and SYDVKM (CDR2) are obtained from the germline V gene. Enrolling through a virtual design, the prospective study's participants ranged in age from roughly 18 to 100 years and lived across around 25 United States geographic areas. Cohort assignment in the prospective study relied on participant-reported clinical history from a screening survey and a study questionnaire. Exposed participants had been in contact, within 2 weeks of entering the study, with a person who had a PCR-confirmed or clinician-diagnosed case of COVID-19. Each participant in the prospective study had whole blood, serum and a nasopharyngeal or oropharyngeal swab collected by mobile phlebotomists. Additional blood draws and questionnaires over a 2-month period could optionally be provided by prospective study participants. Before DNA extraction, prospective study blood samples were shipped either frozen or at room temperature.

This TCR was sampled from a woman between 40 and 55 years old who had been exposed to COVID-19. Source material: PBMCs or T cells enriched from blood (not recorded which). The rearranged segments are TRBV28 and TRBJ2-1; TRBD2 agrees with 9 junctional bases. This receptor carries the CDR3 CASSFGGGADIQFF. The DNA sequence is TGTGCCAGCAGTTTTGGCGGGGGGGCCGATATACAGTTCTTC.